This T cell receptor (beta chain) comes out of a study of shared clonotypes between healthy human individuals. Overall study findings and caveats: Rarefaction gave evidence that sorted-subset sequencing remained incomplete despite large depth. Clonotype sharing across a handful of donors was observed for 4.5% to 6.5% of naive CD4 clonotypes. Sampling covered blood only; tissue repertoires likely differ.

To note about this clone: Its target is not known.

Germline CDR1 reads KGHSH; CDR2 reads LQKENI. CDR3 length: 14 amino acids. The V and J ends lost 2 bases and 6 bases respectively, with 13 bases between them. Repertoires were generated with immunoSEQ multiplex PCR, while TCRdb's copy carries only in-frame clones and drops some. The sample lists 1.4 million to 1.5 million clones, roughly 96% occurring once. This clonotype was sampled from a man aged 25 to 45 in good health. Sequenced sample: naive CD4+ T cells sorted from blood. The sample's subset: CD45RA+ positively selected. The rearrangement uses TRBV18 and TRBJ1-1; possibly TRBD1 for D (6 bases). Here the CDR3 DNA reads TGTGCCAGCTCACCATTAGGGGGAGGCGCTGAAGCTTTCTTT. Residues: CASSPLGGGAEAFF.